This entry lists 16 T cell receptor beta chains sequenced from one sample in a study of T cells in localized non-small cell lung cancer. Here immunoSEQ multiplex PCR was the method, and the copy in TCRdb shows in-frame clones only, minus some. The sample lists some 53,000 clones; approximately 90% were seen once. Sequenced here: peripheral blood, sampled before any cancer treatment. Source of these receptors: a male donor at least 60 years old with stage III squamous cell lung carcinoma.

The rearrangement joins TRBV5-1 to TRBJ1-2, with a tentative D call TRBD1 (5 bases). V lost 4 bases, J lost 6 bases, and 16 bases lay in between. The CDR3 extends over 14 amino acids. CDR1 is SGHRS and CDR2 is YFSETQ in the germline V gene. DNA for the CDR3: TGCGCCAGCAGCGCGAGGCAGGGCTCAAATGGCTACACCTTC. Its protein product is CASSARQGSNGYTF.

CDR3 sequence: CASRDRGYQPQHF. The CDR3 coding sequence is TGTGCCAGTAGAGACAGGGGTTATCAGCCCCAGCATTTT. V and J are TRBV19 and TRBJ1-5, with 8 bases that match TRBD1. Looked up from germline, CDR1 is LNHDA and CDR2 is SQIVND (reference sequence). This CDR3 is 13 amino acids long. With 6 bases clipped from V and 5 bases from J, the junction kept 3 bases outside the gene matches.

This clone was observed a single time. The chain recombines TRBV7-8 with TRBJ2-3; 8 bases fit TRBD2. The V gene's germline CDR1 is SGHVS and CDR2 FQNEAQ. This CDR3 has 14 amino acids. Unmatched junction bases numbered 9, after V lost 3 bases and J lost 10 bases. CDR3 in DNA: TGTGCCAGCAGCTTGCGGGGGGTTAGGAGGGCGCAGTATTTT. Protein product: CASSLRGVRRAQYF.

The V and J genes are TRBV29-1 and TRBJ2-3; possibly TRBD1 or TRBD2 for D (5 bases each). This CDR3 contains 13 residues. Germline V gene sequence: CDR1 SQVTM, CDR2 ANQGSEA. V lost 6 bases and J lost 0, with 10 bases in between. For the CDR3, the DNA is TGCAGCGTCGGTCGGGACAGCACAGATACGCAGTATTTT. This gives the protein CSVGRDSTDTQYF.

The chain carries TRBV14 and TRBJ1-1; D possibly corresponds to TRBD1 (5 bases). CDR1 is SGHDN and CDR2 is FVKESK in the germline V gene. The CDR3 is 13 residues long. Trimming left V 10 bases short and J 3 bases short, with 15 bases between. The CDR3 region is CATEQGWDTEAFF. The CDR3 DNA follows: TGTGCCACCGAGCAGGGTTGGGACACTGAAGCTTTCTTT.

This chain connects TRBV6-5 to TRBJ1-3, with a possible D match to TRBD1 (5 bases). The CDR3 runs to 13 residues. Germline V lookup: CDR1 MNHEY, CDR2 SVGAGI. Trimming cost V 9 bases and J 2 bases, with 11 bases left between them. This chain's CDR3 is CASCAGPGNTIYF. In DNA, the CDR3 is TGTGCCAGTTGTGCGGGGCCTGGAAACACCATATATTTT.

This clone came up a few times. The CDR3 sequence is CASSRQMNTEAFF. CDR3 in DNA: TGTGCCAGCAGCCGACAAATGAACACTGAAGCTTTCTTT. The chain uses TRBV16 and TRBJ1-1; no reliable D call. V dropped 4 bases and J dropped 0 bases, with 6 bases sitting between them. Germline V lookup: CDR1 KGHSY, CDR2 FQNENV. This CDR3 spans 13 amino acids. Drawing the rest from reference TRBV16 and TRBJ1-1, the complete variable domain is GEEVAQTPKHLVRGEGQKAKLYCAPIKGHSYVFWYQQVLKNEFKFLISFQNENVFDETGMPKERFSAKCLPNSPCSLEIQATKLEDSAVYFCASSRQMNTEAFFGQGTRLTVV.

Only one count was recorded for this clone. CDR3 sequence reads: CASSLAVGGWETQYF. The DNA for the CDR3 is TGTGCCAGCAGCTTAGCAGTGGGAGGTTGGGAGACCCAGTACTTC. This sequence joins TRBV7-2 and TRBJ2-5, with D possibly TRBD2 on 6 matching bases. The CDR3 runs to 15 residues. The germline gives CDR1 SGHTA, CDR2 FQGNSA. The V gene lost 0 bases and the J gene lost 5 bases, with 13 bases spanning the gap.

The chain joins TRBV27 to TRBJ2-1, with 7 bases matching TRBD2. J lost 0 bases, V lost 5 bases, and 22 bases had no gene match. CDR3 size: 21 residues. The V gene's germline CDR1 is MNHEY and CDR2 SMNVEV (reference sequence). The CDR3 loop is CASSTPYWREPGRSSYNEQFF. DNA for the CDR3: TGTGCCAGCAGTACACCGTACTGGCGGGAGCCCGGCCGGAGCTCCTACAATGAGCAGTTCTTC.

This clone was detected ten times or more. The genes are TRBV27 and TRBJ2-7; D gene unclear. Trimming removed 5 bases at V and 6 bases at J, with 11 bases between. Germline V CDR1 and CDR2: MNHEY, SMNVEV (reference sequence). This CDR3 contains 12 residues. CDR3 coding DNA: TGTGCCAGCAGTCCTTCCTGGGGCGAGCAGTACTTC. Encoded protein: CASSPSWGEQYF.

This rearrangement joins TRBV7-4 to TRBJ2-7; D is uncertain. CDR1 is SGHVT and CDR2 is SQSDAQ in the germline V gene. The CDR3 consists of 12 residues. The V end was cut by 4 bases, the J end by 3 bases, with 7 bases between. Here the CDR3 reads CASSSDFYEQYF. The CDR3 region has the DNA TGTGCCAGCAGCTCCGACTTCTACGAGCAGTACTTC.

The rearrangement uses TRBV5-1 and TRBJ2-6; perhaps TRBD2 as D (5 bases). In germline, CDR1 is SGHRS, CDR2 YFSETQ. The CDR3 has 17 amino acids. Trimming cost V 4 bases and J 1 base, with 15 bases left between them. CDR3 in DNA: TGCGCCAGCAGCCTTACTAGTGGGAGATCTGGGGCCAACGTCCTGACTTTC. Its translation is CASSLTSGRSGANVLTF.

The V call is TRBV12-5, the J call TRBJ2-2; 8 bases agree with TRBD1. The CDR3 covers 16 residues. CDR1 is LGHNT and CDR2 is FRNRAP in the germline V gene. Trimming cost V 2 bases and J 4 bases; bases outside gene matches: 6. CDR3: CASGLRPGGITGELFF. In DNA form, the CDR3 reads TGTGCTAGTGGTTTGAGGCCAGGGGGCATCACCGGGGAGCTGTTTTTT.

CDR3 bases: TGCGCCAGCAGCTTGGGGCGAGTAACCGGGGAGCTGTTTTTT. The encoded protein is CASSLGRVTGELFF. The chain uses TRBV5-1 and TRBJ2-2; D uncertain. The germline V gene encodes CDR1 SGHRS and CDR2 YFSETQ. The V end was cut by 0 bases, the J end by 5 bases, with 8 bases between. The CDR3 has 14 residues.

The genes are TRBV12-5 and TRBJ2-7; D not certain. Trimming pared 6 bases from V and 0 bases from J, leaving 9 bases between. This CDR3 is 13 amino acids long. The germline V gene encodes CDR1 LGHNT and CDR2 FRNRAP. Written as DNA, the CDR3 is TGTGCTAGTGGGGCCGTTAGCTCCTACGAGCAGTACTTC. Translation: CASGAVSSYEQYF.

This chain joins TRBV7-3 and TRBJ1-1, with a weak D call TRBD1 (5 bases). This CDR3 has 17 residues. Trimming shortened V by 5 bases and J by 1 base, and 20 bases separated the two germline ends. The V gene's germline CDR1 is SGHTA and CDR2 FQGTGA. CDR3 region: CASSPTAEGLRNTEAFF. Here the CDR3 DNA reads TGTGCCAGCAGCCCTACCGCGGAGGGACTTAGGAACACTGAAGCTTTCTTT.